This T cell receptor (beta chain) was identified during a study of blood T cells in healthy people across ages (dated by TCRdb to 2014 to 2015). Study-level background: In model experiments, template switching captured about one uniquely barcoded TCR beta cDNA molecule for every two T cells. To track age-related changes in TCR beta repertoire diversity, the study relied on deep sequencing normalized with unique cDNA molecular identifiers. The donors were divided into four age groups: young (average roughly 15 years), middle-aged (approximately 39), aged (roughly 60) and long-lived (approximately 74). To avoid experimental bias, donors of different ages were spread randomly across the sequencing lanes. Two additional independent replicas of 1 million unique cDNA reads from the same blood draw were analyzed for two donors (one aged 18 to 30 and one aged 80 or older).

V is pared back by 2 bases and J by 0 bases, with 4 bases lying between the germline termini. Per the germline V gene (reference sequence), DFQATT is the CDR1 and SNEGSKA is the CDR2. The CDR3 holds 12 amino acids from the cysteine to the phenylalanine. Of all the DNA, just the CDR3 is kept, 36 bases in frame from base 1. The donors were some 36 Caucasian individuals from Russia, aged roughly 6 to 100 years, who were systemically healthy. Approximately 11 milliliters of peripheral blood were drawn from each donor into EDTA-treated Vacutainer tubes. Ficoll-Paque density-gradient centrifugation was used to isolate PBMCs, with at least 6 million per sample. Total RNA was extracted from PBMCs with Trizol reagent, with at least 5 micrograms obtained per sample. The percentages of naive CD45RAhigh/CD27high T cells were determined by flow cytometry on a PBMC aliquot from every donor. Results the study describes overall, beyond this receptor: Since profiling was done on bulk unsorted PBMCs, naive and antigen-experienced compartments could not be conclusively compared. Donor CMV infection status was unknown, potentially confounding age-related changes in expanded clonotypes. Estimates of total diversity based on one million sequenced T cells were considered lower bounds and underestimates. Compared with the aged group, more naive CD4+ T cells, fewer expanded clones and increased TCR diversity were shown by the long-lived group, suggesting age selection. Observed TCR beta diversity correlated strongly with the percentage of naive T cells measured by flow cytometry. Observed TCR beta diversity per million T cells fell roughly linearly with age, and a significant reduction was already apparent by age around 44.

The library was produced with 5' RACE. TCRdb shows the sequencer as Illumina HiSeq 2500. A second roughly 6 to 12 cycle PCR used a sample-barcoded 5' primer and a J-beta primer mix. A unique molecular identifier was introduced onto each TCR beta cDNA molecule by a template-switch 5' adaptor carrying 12 random nucleotides. Each sample yielded at least 3 million CDR3-containing paired-end reads. First-strand cDNA was synthesized from all RNA with the Mint cDNA synthesis kit, primed by a TRBC-specific oligonucleotide. Following uracil-DNA glycosylase treatment, a first 18-cycle PCR with universal primers M1SS and BC2_uni_R was performed on all cDNA. The study's own analysis went as follows. Normalization of each sample was performed by random selection of 1 million high-quality reads, each carrying a distinct molecular identifier. Instead of being binned into consensus sequences, reads that shared molecular identifiers were thrown out. CDR3 identification, clonotype clustering and error correction used MiTCR with a Q25 quality threshold and the strictest error-elimination algorithm. A nonparametric unseen species model with Euler transformation was used to estimate lower-bound total TCR beta diversity. The public sequencing data were trimmed at Q25 with fastp and processed into clonotypes with MiXCR by TCRdb, which kept only in-frame beta chains. Entries that share a CDR3 protein sequence are merged under the most common genes and DNA. TCRdb's processing, not the authors' own work, is the source of the V and J calls. In all, the sample holds fewer than 750,000 distinct CDR3 sequences, and 45% to 60% of those were seen once. The top ten clones comprise approximately 15% of the sample.

Note on this clonotype: Its antigen specificity is not known. No base quality information exists; no much larger clone differs at one position.

The chain employs TRBV20-1 and TRBJ1-1, with the D gene uncertain. Material for sequencing was blood. The TCR sequence derives from a woman aged 80 or over in good health. The DNA sequence is TGCAGTGCTAGAACGGTGAACACTGAAGCTTTCTTT. It encodes CSARTVNTEAFF.